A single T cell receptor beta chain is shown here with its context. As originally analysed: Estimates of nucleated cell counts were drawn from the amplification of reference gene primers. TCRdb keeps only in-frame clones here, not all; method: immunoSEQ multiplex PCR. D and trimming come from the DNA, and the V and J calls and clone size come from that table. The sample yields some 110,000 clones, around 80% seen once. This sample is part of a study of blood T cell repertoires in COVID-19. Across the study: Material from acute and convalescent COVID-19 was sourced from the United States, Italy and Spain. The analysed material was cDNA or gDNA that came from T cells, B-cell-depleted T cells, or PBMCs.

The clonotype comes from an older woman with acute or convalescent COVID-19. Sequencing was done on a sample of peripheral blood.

The CDR3 DNA is TGTGCCAGTAGTATGCAGGGGGCTGGCAATCAGCCCCAGCATTTT. Protein: CASSMQGAGNQPQHF. The chain recombines TRBV19 with TRBJ1-5, with 8 bases aligning to TRBD1. In germline, CDR1 is LNHDA, CDR2 SQIVND (reference sequence). The CDR3 loop spans 15 amino acids. The V and J ends lost 3 bases and 2 bases, in that order; junction bases with no gene match: 3. The full variable domain, with the rest looked up from reference TRBV19 and TRBJ1-5, is DGGITQSPKYLFRKEGQNVTLSCEQNLNHDAMYWYRQDPGQGLRLIYYSQIVNDFQKGDIAEGYSVSREKKESFPLTVTSAQKNPTAFYLCASSMQGAGNQPQHFGDGTRLSIL.